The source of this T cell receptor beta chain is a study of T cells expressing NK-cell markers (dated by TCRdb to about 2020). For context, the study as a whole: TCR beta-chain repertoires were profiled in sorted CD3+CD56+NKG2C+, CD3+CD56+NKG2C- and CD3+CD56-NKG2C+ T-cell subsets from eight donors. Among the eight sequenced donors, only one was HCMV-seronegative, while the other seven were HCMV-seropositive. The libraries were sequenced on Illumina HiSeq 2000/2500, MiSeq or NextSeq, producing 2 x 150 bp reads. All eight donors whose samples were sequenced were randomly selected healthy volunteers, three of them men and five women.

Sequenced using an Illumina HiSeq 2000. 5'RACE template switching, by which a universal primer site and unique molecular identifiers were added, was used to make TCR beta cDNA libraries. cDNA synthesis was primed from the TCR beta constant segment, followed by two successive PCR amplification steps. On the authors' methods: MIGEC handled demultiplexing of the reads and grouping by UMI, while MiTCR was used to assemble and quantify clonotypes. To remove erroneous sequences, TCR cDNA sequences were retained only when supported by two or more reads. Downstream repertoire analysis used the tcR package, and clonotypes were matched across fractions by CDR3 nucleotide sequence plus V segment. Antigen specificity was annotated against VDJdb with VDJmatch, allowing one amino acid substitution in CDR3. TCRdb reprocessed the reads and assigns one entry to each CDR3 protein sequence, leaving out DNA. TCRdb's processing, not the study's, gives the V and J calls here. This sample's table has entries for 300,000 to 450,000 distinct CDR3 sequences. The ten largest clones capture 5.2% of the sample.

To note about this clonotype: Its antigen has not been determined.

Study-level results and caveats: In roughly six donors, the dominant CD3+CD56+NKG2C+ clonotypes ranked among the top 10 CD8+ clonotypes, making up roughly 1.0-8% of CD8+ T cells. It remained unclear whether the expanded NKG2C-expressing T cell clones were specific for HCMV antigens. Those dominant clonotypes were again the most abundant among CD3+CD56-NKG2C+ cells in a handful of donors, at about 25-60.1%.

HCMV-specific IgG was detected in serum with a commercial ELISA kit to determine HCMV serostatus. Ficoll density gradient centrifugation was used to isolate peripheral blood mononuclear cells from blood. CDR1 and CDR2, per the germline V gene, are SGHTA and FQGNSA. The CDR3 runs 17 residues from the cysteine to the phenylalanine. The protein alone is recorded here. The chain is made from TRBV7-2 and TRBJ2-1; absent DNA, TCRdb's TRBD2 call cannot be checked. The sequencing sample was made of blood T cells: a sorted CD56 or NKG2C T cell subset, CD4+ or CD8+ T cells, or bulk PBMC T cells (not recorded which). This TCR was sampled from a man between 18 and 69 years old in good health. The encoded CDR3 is CASSLAGTSGGAGEQFF.